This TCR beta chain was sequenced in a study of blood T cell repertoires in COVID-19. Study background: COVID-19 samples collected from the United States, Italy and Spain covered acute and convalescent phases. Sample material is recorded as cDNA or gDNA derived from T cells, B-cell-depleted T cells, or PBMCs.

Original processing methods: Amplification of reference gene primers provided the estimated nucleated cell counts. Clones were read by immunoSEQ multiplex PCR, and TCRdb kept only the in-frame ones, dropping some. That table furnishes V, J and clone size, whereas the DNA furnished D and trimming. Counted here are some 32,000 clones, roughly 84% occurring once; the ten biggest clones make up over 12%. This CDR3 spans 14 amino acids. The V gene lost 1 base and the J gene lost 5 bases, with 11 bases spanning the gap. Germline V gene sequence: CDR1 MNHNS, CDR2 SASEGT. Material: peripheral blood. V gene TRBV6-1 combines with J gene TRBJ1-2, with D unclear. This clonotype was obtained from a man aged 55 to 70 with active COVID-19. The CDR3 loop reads CASSEGSSFYGYTF. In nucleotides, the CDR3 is TGTGCCAGCAGTGAAGGTTCGAGTTTTTATGGCTACACCTTC.